This T cell receptor (beta chain) emerged from a study of blood T cell repertoires in COVID-19 (dated by TCRdb to about 2020). Broadly, across the study: ImmuneRACE Cohort 3 recovered participants were defined by two consecutive negative NP/OP PCR tests, healthcare professional clearance, or symptom resolution. Samples covering the acute and convalescent phases of COVID-19 were provided by collaborators in the United States, Italy and Spain. The prospective study material was composed of cDNA or gDNA derived from T cells, B-cell-depleted T cells, or PBMCs. Subjects who had been exposed to COVID-19, were actively infected with it, or had recovered from it provided the deeply sampled blood TCRbeta repertoires that made up the dataset. The repertoires were released in a freely available public database meant as a resource for research on the immune response to SARS-CoV-2. The samples were drawn from the first 160 participants of the ongoing ImmuneRACE study and from about 1,200 subjects provided by 6 global collaborators. Nearly every sample came with metadata listing a de-identified subject ID, COVID-19 status, age in years and sex. Where available, HLA class I and class II types were taken from metadata supplied by the sample provider and were not determined by assay-based typing.

With respect to this clone: No antigen is known for it. The sample holds no much larger clone one base away, and base qualities are not on file.

CDR1 and CDR2, per the germline V gene (reference sequence), are DFQATT and SNEGSKA. Here V drops 3 bases and J drops 0 bases, and the junction holds 3 bases not matched to any gene. Counted from cysteine to phenylalanine, this CDR3 has 15 amino acids. The only DNA kept is the CDR3, 45 bases in frame from the first base. TCRbeta CDR3 regions were amplified from genomic DNA using the immunoSEQ Assay, a bias-controlled multiplex PCR. On the study's bioinformatics: Nucleated cell counts per sample were estimated from amplification of reference gene primers within the assay. To quantify the absolute abundance of each unique TCRbeta CDR3 rearrangement, sequence reads were collapsed and filtered. Productive Simpson clonality was computed per sample as the square root of Simpson's diversity index over productive rearrangements. The table was pulled from immuneACCESS by TCRdb, which kept in-frame rearrangements only. Such tables lose some clones; where checked, under half of the loss comes from unresolved V genes, and the rest has no known cause. V, J and clone size derive from that table, while D and trimming were established from the DNA sequence. The sample records 150,000 to 200,000 clones, 85% to 90% of which are singletons. Under 30% of the sample is taken by the ten largest.

The paper as a whole reports these results and caveats: The quantity of clinical and demographic metadata differed by source and by participant and was supplied without curation.

Participants in the prospective study were aged about 18 to 95 years, lived in approximately 26 United States geographic areas, and enrolled through a virtual design. In the prospective study, cohorts were assigned on the basis of participant-reported clinical history obtained from a screening survey and a study questionnaire. Each participant in the prospective study had whole blood, serum and a nasopharyngeal or oropharyngeal swab collected by mobile phlebotomists. Over a roughly 2-month period, participants in the prospective study had the option of providing additional blood draws and questionnaires. Prospective study blood samples were shipped either frozen or at room temperature before DNA extraction.

Sequencing was done on a sample of PBMCs or T cells enriched from blood (not recorded which). This TCR was sampled from a woman between 40 and 55 years old in a cohort exposed to, infected with or recovered from COVID-19 (not recorded which). The V and J genes are TRBV20-1 and TRBJ1-5; 9 of the junction bases match TRBD1. The CDR3 protein is CSASGQGYSNQPQHF. At the DNA level, the sequence is TGCAGTGCTAGTGGACAGGGGTATAGCAATCAGCCCCAGCATTTT.